Reported below is one T cell receptor (beta chain). Its antigen remains unidentified. The data were obtained in a study of T cell responses to AZD1222 COVID-19 vaccine. Overall study results and limits: Across spike, vaccine-associated CD4 TCRs were found, dominant at 160-218 and 743-854.

The CDR3 extends over 14 amino acids. Per the germline V gene, CDR1 is LNHDA and CDR2 is SQIVND (reference sequence). The germline V and J ends were trimmed by 8 bases and 4 bases, with 17 bases remaining between them. Assay: immunoSEQ multiplex PCR; the TCRdb copy retains only in-frame clones and omits some. The table lists 150,000 to 200,000 clones, approximately 95% of them singletons. The clonotype was recovered from an adult in good health. The V and J genes are TRBV19 and TRBJ1-2; D perhaps matches TRBD1 (5 bases). Sequencing used peripheral blood, obtained on day 0 of AZD1222 vaccination. Written as DNA, the CDR3 is TGTGCCAGTGGCAGGCAGGGAAGAATCTATGGCTACACCTTC. This gives the protein CASGRQGRIYGYTF.